A selection of T cell receptor beta chains follows, all from one sample in a study of OX40 agonist ivuxolimab in advanced cancers. The protocol was immunoSEQ multiplex PCR, while the TCRdb copy is restricted to in-frame clones and leaves out a portion. The sample lists more than 75,000 clones; around 90% were seen once. The starting material was CD4+ or CD8+ T cells sorted from blood, obtained in a trial of the OX40 agonist ivuxolimab. The receptor set was obtained from an adult with an advanced solid tumor such as melanoma, head and neck, liver or kidney cancer. The CDR3 runs from the conserved cysteine through the conserved F or W. The D gene is left open where the match is weak. A clone size is listed for some rows: how often the clone was seen (once, few, many), or a class if it is expanded.

cdr3_nt | cdr3_aa | v_call | d_call | clone_size | j_call
TGTGCCAGCAGTGAATGGGCCACTGAAGCTTTCTTT | CASSEWATEAFF | TRBV6-1 | - | - | TRBJ1-1
TGCGCCAGCAGCGGAGCTGGGGCCAACGTCCTGACTTTC | CASSGAGANVLTF | TRBV4-3 | - | - | TRBJ2-6
TGTGCCAGCAGCCAAGGACTTCAGGACAGGGGTCCTTTAGCCAAAAACATTCAGTACTTC | CASSQGLQDRGPLAKNIQYF | TRBV4-2 | TRBD1 | - | TRBJ2-4
TGTGCCAGCAGGCCATCAGCGCTTCCGACCTACGAGCAGTACTTC | CASRPSALPTYEQYF | TRBV6-5 | - | - | TRBJ2-7
TGTGCCAGCAGCCCCGCACAAGGGCTTGGTGGCTACACCTTC | CASSPAQGLGGYTF | TRBV7-3 | - | - | TRBJ1-2
TGTGCCAGTAGTATAGGACAGGGGAGCAATCAGCCCCAGCATTTT | CASSIGQGSNQPQHF | TRBV19 | TRBD1 | few | TRBJ1-5
TGTGCCAGTAGTATATTGGGACAGAGCACAGATACGCAGTATTTT | CASSILGQSTDTQYF | TRBV19 | TRBD1 | - | TRBJ2-3
TGTGCCAGCAGCTCTCTCGCGACAGGGCTCGGCTATGGCTACACCTTC | CASSSLATGLGYGYTF | TRBV7-2 | TRBD1 | - | TRBJ1-2
TGTGCCAGCAGCTTTTTTGGGGCGCGGAACACTGAAGCTTTCTTT | CASSFFGARNTEAFF | TRBV5-6 | - | - | TRBJ1-1
TGCAGTGCCGAGGGCGGGGATGGCTACACCTTC | CSAEGGDGYTF | TRBV20-1 | - | - | TRBJ1-2
TGTGCCAGCAGTTACTCTGTAACAGGCCTTCCCTACGAGCAGTACTTC | CASSYSVTGLPYEQYF | TRBV6-5 | - | - | TRBJ2-7
TGTGCCAGCAGTTACTCGTTAACGAACACTGAAGCTTTCTTT | CASSYSLTNTEAFF | TRBV6-6 | - | - | TRBJ1-1
TGTGCCAGCAGCACCCGACTAGCGGACACAGATACGCAGTATTTT | CASSTRLADTDTQYF | TRBV9 | TRBD2 | - | TRBJ2-3
TGTGCCAGCAGCTTAACCGGACTAGTGCGGGATGAGCAGTTCTTC | CASSLTGLVRDEQFF | TRBV7-3 | TRBD2 | - | TRBJ2-1
TGCGCCAGCAGCCAGGCCGGACAGGGGGCTGCTGGAAACACCATATATTTT | CASSQAGQGAAGNTIYF | TRBV4-1 | TRBD1 | - | TRBJ1-3
TGTGCCAGCAGCCCCCGGGGCTCTGGGGCCAACGTCCTGACTTTC | CASSPRGSGANVLTF | TRBV13 | - | - | TRBJ2-6
TGTGCCAGCAGTTACTCGAGGACAGGGGCCGGAAACACCATATATTTT | CASSYSRTGAGNTIYF | TRBV6-7 | TRBD1 | - | TRBJ1-3
TGTGCCAGCTCACTGGGACAGGGTCAGCCCCAGCATTTT | CASSLGQGQPQHF | TRBV18 | TRBD1 | once | TRBJ1-5
TGTGCCAGCAGTGACAGGGGTGGGGATGAAGCTTTCTTT | CASSDRGGDEAFF | TRBV6-4 | - | - | TRBJ1-1
TGTGCCAGCAGCCCTAGGTCGGGGGCCTCTGGGGCCAACGTCCTGACTTTC | CASSPRSGASGANVLTF | TRBV14 | - | - | TRBJ2-6
TGTGCCAGCAGCCCTCAACCGACTGCTACTGAAGCTTTCTTT | CASSPQPTATEAFF | TRBV7-2 | - | - | TRBJ1-1
TGTGCCAGTAGTATCAGGGGGCTTCGATATGGCTACACCTTC | CASSIRGLRYGYTF | TRBV19 | TRBD1 | - | TRBJ1-2
TGTGCCAGCAGCCCCGCCGCCCTGACAGGGCTTTACTACGAGCAGTACTTC | CASSPAALTGLYYEQYF | TRBV5-8 | TRBD1 | - | TRBJ2-7
TGCAGCTCTTCAGACACCTCTAACTATGGCTACACCTTC | CSSSDTSNYGYTF | TRBV29-1 | - | - | TRBJ1-2
TGTGCCAGCAGCAGTTCGTCCGGACTAGCGGGTTCTGACGAGCAGTACTTC | CASSSSSGLAGSDEQYF | TRBV7-2 | TRBD2 | - | TRBJ2-7
TGTGCCAGCAGCTACGGCGGGGGGCAAGAGACCCAGTACTTC | CASSYGGGQETQYF | TRBV7-3 | TRBD2 | - | TRBJ2-5
TGTGCCAGCAGCTTAGTGGTGAACACTGAAGCTTTCTTT | CASSLVVNTEAFF | TRBV7-8 | - | - | TRBJ1-1
TGTGCCAGCAGCCTACTGGGACCGGCGGACACTGAAGCTTTCTTT | CASSLLGPADTEAFF | TRBV7-2 | - | - | TRBJ1-1
TGTGCCAGCAGTTTGGGGGGGCGGCGGGAGCAGTACTTC | CASSLGGRREQYF | TRBV28 | - | - | TRBJ2-7
TGTGCCAGCAGTTTCGGCGGCTATGGCTACACCTTC | CASSFGGYGYTF | TRBV6-5 | - | - | TRBJ1-2
TGTGCCAGCAGGGGGGCTAACACAGATACGCAGTATTTT | CASRGANTDTQYF | TRBV6-5 | - | few | TRBJ2-3
TGCGCCAGCAGCCCCGAAGGGTGGGAGCAGTTCTTC | CASSPEGWEQFF | TRBV5-1 | - | - | TRBJ2-1
TGTGCCAGCAGCCAAGTGTTAGCTGGCGGTGGGGAGCTGTTTTTT | CASSQVLAGGGELFF | TRBV7-2 | - | - | TRBJ2-2
TGTGCCAGCAGCTTGGGCAGGGTCACGAACACCATATATTTT | CASSLGRVTNTIYF | TRBV5-6 | - | - | TRBJ1-3
TGCGCCAGCAGCCAAGAAGCAGCAACTAATGAAAAACTGTTTTTT | CASSQEAATNEKLFF | TRBV4-3 | - | - | TRBJ1-4
TGTGCCAGCAGGAAGGGGTTGTTTACTAATGAAAAACTGTTTTTT | CASRKGLFTNEKLFF | TRBV6-5 | - | - | TRBJ1-4
TGCGCCAGCAGCGGGGAAGTTGGATCACCCCTCCACTTT | CASSGEVGSPLHF | TRBV5-1 | - | - | TRBJ1-6
TGCGCCAGCAGCTTGGTGGCAGGTAGCACTGAAGCTTTCTTT | CASSLVAGSTEAFF | TRBV5-1 | - | - | TRBJ1-1
TGTGCCAGCAGGAGAGGGACAGGGGGCTCTGGCTACACCTTC | CASRRGTGGSGYTF | TRBV28 | TRBD1 | - | TRBJ1-2
TGTGCCAGCAAGATAGACACCCGGCGGGGAGAGCAGTACTTC | CASKIDTRRGEQYF | TRBV6-5 | - | - | TRBJ2-7
TGTGCCAGCAGATCCGTCGGGGACACTGAAGCTTTCTTT | CASRSVGDTEAFF | TRBV28 | - | - | TRBJ1-1
TGCAGCGTTGGGCAGGAGCTCAATCAGCCCCAGCATTTT | CSVGQELNQPQHF | TRBV29-1 | - | - | TRBJ1-5
TGTGCCAGCAGTTACTCGAGGCGGGGGTCGGTGACCCAGTACTTC | CASSYSRRGSVTQYF | TRBV6-5 | TRBD2 | - | TRBJ2-5
TGTGCCAGCAGTTCGGGACAGGGTATGATCGGGCCCCAGCATTTT | CASSSGQGMIGPQHF | TRBV28 | TRBD1 | - | TRBJ1-5
TGTGCCACCCTACTCAACACTGAAGCTTTCTTT | CATLLNTEAFF | TRBV28 | - | - | TRBJ1-1
TGTGCCAGCAGATACTCACAGAGCTCCTACGAGCAGTACTTC | CASRYSQSSYEQYF | TRBV28 | - | - | TRBJ2-7
TGTGCCAGCACGCAGGGTAGCGCTGGAAACACCATATATTTT | CASTQGSAGNTIYF | TRBV7-8 | - | - | TRBJ1-3
TGCAGCGTTGGCTGGCAGGGGGCTGGCAACACTGAAGCTTTCTTT | CSVGWQGAGNTEAFF | TRBV29-1 | TRBD1 | - | TRBJ1-1
TGTGCCAGCAGCTTCCTAAACAGGGGGCTCAATGAGCAGTTCTTC | CASSFLNRGLNEQFF | TRBV5-6 | TRBD1 | - | TRBJ2-1
TGCAGCGTTGAAAAGGGAGACTCTGGAAACACCATATATTTT | CSVEKGDSGNTIYF | TRBV29-1 | - | - | TRBJ1-3